This TCR beta chain was obtained from a study of metastatic and nonmetastatic thyroid tumors. With 4 bases removed from V and 4 bases from J, the gap between germline ends came to 10 bases. This CDR3 has 13 amino acids. Germline V gene data show CDR1 as LNHDA and CDR2 as SQIVND (reference sequence). No treatment of any kind had been given to any patient before thyroid surgery. A note on this clone: Its matching antigen is unknown.

Study-wide results and caveats: Malignant tumors reportedly showed significantly higher TCR beta diversity than benign nodules in both blood and tumor.

In the source study's methods: Variation in CDR3 across clinicopathological groups served as the basis for constructing a distant-metastasis classifier in papillary thyroid cancer. TCRdb reanalyzed the PCR reads with MiXCR. The V and J calls, along with clone size, are taken from TCRdb and not from the paper's own processing. The table has 34,000 or so clones, about a third seen once. The chain carries TRBV19 and TRBJ1-2, with D uncertain. This receptor was taken from a female donor with papillary thyroid cancer or a benign thyroid nodule (not recorded which). Some clones in this sample may be carry-over from other donors' samples. The sequenced sample was tumor tissue. The CDR3 coding sequence is TGTGCCAGTAGTACGGGGAGAGCCTATGGCTACACCTTC. This sequence encodes CASSTGRAYGYTF.